These T cell receptor beta chains were read from a single sample in a study of blood T cell repertoires in COVID-19. Using immunoSEQ multiplex PCR, the repertoire was profiled, and TCRdb retains in-frame clones only, with some absent. The sample shows about 250,000 clones, around nine tenths of them seen only once. What was sequenced was PBMCs or T cells enriched from blood (not recorded which). Receptors originate from a woman aged 30 to 39 with acute COVID-19. Both conserved end residues are part of each CDR3. The D gene is left open where the match is weak. Where a row states a size, it is once, few, many or the class of an expanded clone; other rows omit it.

TRBJ1-2,.,TRBD1,TRBV7-9,TGTGCCAGCAGTGGGGCGGTAGGGGGCCACACCTTC,CASSGAVGGHTF
TRBJ2-2,once,.,TRBV6-2/TRBV6-3,TGTGCCAGCAGTTACACCGAACGGGGGAACACCGGGGAGCTGTTTTTT,CASSYTERGNTGELFF
TRBJ1-1,.,TRBD1,TRBV7-9,TGTGCCAGCAGCCCCGGGGACAGGCAAAACACTGAAGCTTTCTTT,CASSPGDRQNTEAFF
TRBJ2-1,.,.,TRBV5-1,TGCGCCAGCGCTCTGAGGAGGGACAGTTTAGGGAATGAGCAGTTCTTC,CASALRRDSLGNEQFF
TRBJ2-2,.,.,TRBV5-8,TGTGCCAGCAGACTCACGAGGGTGACCGGGGAGCTGTTTTTT,CASRLTRVTGELFF
TRBJ1-2,once,TRBD1,TRBV18,TGTGCCAGCTCACCGCCAGGGGGCTACGGCTACACCTTC,CASSPPGGYGYTF
TRBJ1-4,.,TRBD1,TRBV11-2,TGTGCCAGCAGCTTAACCCTGACAGGGGAGGATGAAAAACTGTTTTTT,CASSLTLTGEDEKLFF
TRBJ2-7,.,TRBD1,TRBV16,TGTGCCAGCAGCTTAACCCGGGACAGGGGTCACGAGCAGTACTTC,CASSLTRDRGHEQYF
TRBJ1-2,.,.,TRBV6-1,TGTGCCAGCAGTGAGTCGGCCTCGGGGAAATACACCTTC,CASSESASGKYTF
TRBJ2-5,.,TRBD2,TRBV19,TGTGCCAGTAGTACGCCTAGCGGGGGTCTAGAGACCCAGTACTTC,CASSTPSGGLETQYF
TRBJ1-1,.,.,TRBV9,TGTGCCAGCAGCGTAGCAGGGCAGGGCAAGAACACTGAAGCTTTCTTT,CASSVAGQGKNTEAFF
TRBJ2-5,.,.,TRBV9,TGTGCCAGCAGCCAGACTAGTACCGTGGAGACCCAGTACTTC,CASSQTSTVETQYF
TRBJ2-1,.,.,TRBV30,TGTGCCTGGAGAGGGGGATCCTACAATGAGCAGTTCTTC,CAWRGGSYNEQFF
TRBJ1-2,few,TRBD1,TRBV29-1,TGCAGCGTCCGACAGGGGGACTATGGCTACACCTTC,CSVRQGDYGYTF
TRBJ1-5,.,.,TRBV28,TGTGCCAGCATCCCGGACGGACCGGGGAGGCCCCAGCATTTT,CASIPDGPGRPQHF
TRBJ2-5,.,.,TRBV3-1/TRBV3-2,TGTGCCAGCAGCCAAGGTACTGCCGAAGAGACCCAGTACTTC,CASSQGTAEETQYF
TRBJ2-5,.,TRBD2,TRBV3-1/TRBV3-2,TGTGCCAGCAGCCAAGGGACTAGACGGAGGGAGACCCAGTACTTC,CASSQGTRRRETQYF
TRBJ1-2,.,.,TRBV15,TGTGCCACCAGCAGAGATAACACACGAGAGGCGGGCTACACCTTC,CATSRDNTREAGYTF
TRBJ1-6,few,TRBD1,TRBV7-6,TGTGCCAGCAGCTTACGACAGGGGGAGCTTGGGGGACACTATAATAATTCACCCCTCCACTTT,CASSLRQGELGGHYNNSPLHF
TRBJ1-6,.,.,TRBV7-8,TGTGCCAGCAGCGTTTCGGGTACGGATTCACCCCTCCACTTT,CASSVSGTDSPLHF
TRBJ1-3,.,.,TRBV30,TGTGCCTGGAGCGAGTGGGCAAGCTCTGGAAACACCATATATTTT,CAWSEWASSGNTIYF
TRBJ2-2,.,.,TRBV25-1,TGTGCCAGCAGTGAATCAGGGTTGAACACCGGGGAGCTGTTTTTT,CASSESGLNTGELFF
TRBJ1-2,.,.,TRBV9,TGTGCCAGCAGCCCTCAGAACTATGGCTACACCTTC,CASSPQNYGYTF
TRBJ1-2,.,.,TRBV19,TGTGCCAGTAGTATTGTTAGACAGGCCCATGGCTACACCTTC,CASSIVRQAHGYTF
TRBJ2-7,.,.,TRBV30,TGTGCCTGGCACCCGGTGGGGAGTGCATCCTACGAGCAGTACTTC,CAWHPVGSASYEQYF
TRBJ2-7,.,TRBD2,TRBV27,TGTGCCAGCAGTTTAAGACGGGGGGTCGCTGGGGAGCAGTACTTC,CASSLRRGVAGEQYF
TRBJ2-7,once,.,TRBV18,TGTGCCAGCTCGGACACCTACGAGCAGTACTTC,CASSDTYEQYF
TRBJ1-1,.,TRBD1,TRBV10-3,TGTGCCATCAGGTTTCAGGGGGAAAACACTGAAGCTTTCTTT,CAIRFQGENTEAFF
TRBJ1-5,few,.,TRBV5-6,TGTGCCAGCACCCGAAACAGGGCATCAAGCAATCAGCCCCAGCATTTT,CASTRNRASSNQPQHF
TRBJ1-4,once,TRBD1,TRBV18,TGTGCCAGCTCACCACCCGGGACAGGAGAAAAACTGTTTTTT,CASSPPGTGEKLFF
TRBJ2-3,.,TRBD2,TRBV30,TGTGCCTGGAGACCTAGCGGGGGGGGAGATACGCAGTATTTT,CAWRPSGGGDTQYF
TRBJ1-1,.,.,TRBV7-9,TGTGCCAGCAGCTTACGGGAGACGCGGGCTTTCTTT,CASSLRETRAFF
TRBJ2-2,few,TRBD1,TRBV24-1,TGTGCCACCAGCCAGGGGGCGGGCACCGGGGAGCTGTTTTTT,CATSQGAGTGELFF
TRBJ2-2,once,TRBD2,TRBV6-6,TGTGCCAGCAGTCTGACTAGCGGGGTACTTCACACCGGGGAGCTGTTTTTT,CASSLTSGVLHTGELFF
TRBJ1-1,.,TRBD1,TRBV28,TGTGCCAGCAGCTACGACAGGGATAGAGAAGCTTTCTTT,CASSYDRDREAFF
TRBJ2-7,few,TRBD2,TRBV27,TGTGCCAGCAGTTTTTCGGGGGGCTCCTACGAGCAGTACTTC,CASSFSGGSYEQYF
TRBJ2-2,.,.,TRBV10-3,TGTGCCATCGGGCGAGGGCTTGGGGCCGGGGAGCTGTTTTTT,CAIGRGLGAGELFF
TRBJ2-1,.,TRBD1,TRBV19,TGTGCCAGTAGTACCCCGGGACAGGGTTACAATGAGCAGTTCTTC,CASSTPGQGYNEQFF
TRBJ1-5,.,.,TRBV19,TGTGCCAGCCGGGGGGGGGCACGAAATCAGCCCCAGCATTTT,CASRGGARNQPQHF
TRBJ1-2,.,.,TRBV10-3,TGTGCCATCCAGGGGCTTGAGAACTATGGCTACACCTTC,CAIQGLENYGYTF
TRBJ2-7,.,TRBD2,TRBV7-9,TGTGCCAGCAGCCGGACTAGCGGCGAGCAGTACTTC,CASSRTSGEQYF
TRBJ2-7,.,TRBD2,TRBV7-2,TGTGCCAGCAATCAAGCGGGACCTACCTCCTACGAGCAGTACTTC,CASNQAGPTSYEQYF
TRBJ2-1,.,.,TRBV2,TGTGCCAGCAGTGATCCAGAAAACAATGAGCAGTTCTTC,CASSDPENNEQFF
TRBJ2-7,.,.,TRBV27,TGTGCCAGCAGTCCTCGACAGCTCTACGAGCAGTACTTC,CASSPRQLYEQYF
TRBJ1-2,once,TRBD1,TRBV10-2,TGCGCCAGCAGTGAGTCTAGACAGGGCTATGGCTACACCTTC,CASSESRQGYGYTF
TRBJ1-2,.,.,TRBV4-3,TGCGCCAGCAGCCCAAGATACTGGACAGCCTATGGCTACACCTTC,CASSPRYWTAYGYTF